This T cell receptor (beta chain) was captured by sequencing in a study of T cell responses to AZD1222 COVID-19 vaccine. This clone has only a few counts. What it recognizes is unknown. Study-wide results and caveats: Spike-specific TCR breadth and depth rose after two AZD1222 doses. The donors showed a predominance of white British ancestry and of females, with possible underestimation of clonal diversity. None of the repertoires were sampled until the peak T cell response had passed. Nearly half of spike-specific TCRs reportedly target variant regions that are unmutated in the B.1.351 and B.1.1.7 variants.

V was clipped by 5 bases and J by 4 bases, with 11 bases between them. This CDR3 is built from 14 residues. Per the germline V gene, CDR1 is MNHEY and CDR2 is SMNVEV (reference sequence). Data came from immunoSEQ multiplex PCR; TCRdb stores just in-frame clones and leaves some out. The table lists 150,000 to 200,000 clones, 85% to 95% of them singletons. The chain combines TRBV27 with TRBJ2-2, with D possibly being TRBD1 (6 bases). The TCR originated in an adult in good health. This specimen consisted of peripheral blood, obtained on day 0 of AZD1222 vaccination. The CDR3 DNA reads TGTGCCAGCAGTCAACAGGGTGTCACCGGGGAGCTGTTTTTT. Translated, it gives CASSQQGVTGELFF.